Described below is a single TCR beta chain sequence and its context. The data derive from a study of blood T cell repertoires in COVID-19. In the study overall: Samples came from the United States, Italy and Spain, spanning acute and convalescent COVID-19. Sample material is recorded as cDNA or gDNA derived from T cells, B-cell-depleted T cells, or PBMCs.

How the authors handled the data: Estimated nucleated cell counts came from reference gene primer amplification. Only in-frame clones appear in the TCRdb table, and some are missing; sequencing was by immunoSEQ multiplex PCR. V and J calls plus clone size are reproduced from that table; the DNA served to infer D and trimming. This sample has about 180,000 clones, with roughly 88% found just once. The V gene end was trimmed by 4 bases and the J gene end by 4 bases; junction bases not matched to a gene: 7. Per germline, CDR1 MDHEN and CDR2 SYDVKM. The CDR3 is made up of 15 amino acids. What was sequenced was peripheral blood. The chain carries TRBV28 and TRBJ1-2; 9 bases are a match to TRBD1. The source of this sequence is a man between 60 and 70 years old with acute or convalescent COVID-19. The CDR3 bases are TGTGCCAGCAGTTCGGGACAGGGAAGTAGCTATGGCTACACCTTC. This sequence encodes CASSSGQGSSYGYTF.